One T cell receptor beta chain is described in this entry. Its antigen is currently not known. Nothing much larger sits one base from this clone, and base qualities are not available. The data stem from a study of blood T cell repertoires in COVID-19 (dated by TCRdb to about 2020). Study-wide context: The collaborator samples originated in the United States, Italy and Spain and spanned the acute and convalescent phases of COVID-19. Subjects who had been exposed to COVID-19, were actively infected with it, or had recovered from it provided the deeply sampled blood TCRbeta repertoires that made up the dataset. The material from the prospective study consisted of cDNA or gDNA derived from T cells, B-cell-depleted T cells, or PBMCs. A freely available public database, intended as a resource for researchers studying the immune response to SARS-CoV-2, is where the repertoires were released. HLA class I and class II types, where available, came from metadata supplied by the sample provider rather than from assay-based typing. Sample metadata almost always included a de-identified subject ID, COVID-19 status, age in years and sex. Samples came from the ongoing ImmuneRACE study (first 160 participants) plus 1,254 subjects from 6 global collaborators. The full study reports these points: Clinical and demographic metadata were provided uncurated, with the amount varying by source and participant.

Participants in the prospective study were aged roughly 18 to 95 years, lived in some 24 United States geographic areas, and enrolled through a virtual design. To assign participants to cohorts, the prospective study relied on clinical history that participants themselves reported in a screening survey and a study questionnaire. Recovered participants in ImmuneRACE Cohort 3 were defined as having two consecutive negative NP/OP PCR tests, clearance from a healthcare professional, or resolution of symptoms. Each participant in the prospective study had whole blood, serum and a nasopharyngeal or oropharyngeal swab collected by mobile phlebotomists. Prospective study participants could optionally give additional blood draws and questionnaires over a roughly 2-month period. Prospective study blood samples were shipped either frozen or at room temperature before DNA extraction. Cut back by 8 bases and 6 bases, the V and J ends lie 11 bases apart. The germline V gene gives CDR1 as KGHSY and CDR2 as FQNENV. The CDR3 goes from the cysteine to the phenylalanine over 12 residues. Only CDR3 DNA remains: 36 bases, in frame from the first base.

TCRbeta CDR3 regions were amplified from genomic DNA using the immunoSEQ Assay, a bias-controlled multiplex PCR. In the authors' own workflow: The number of nucleated cells in each sample was estimated from the amplification of reference gene primers within the assay. Sequence reads were collapsed and filtered to measure the absolute abundance of every unique TCRbeta CDR3 rearrangement. For each sample, productive Simpson clonality was calculated as the square root of Simpson's diversity index over productive rearrangements. Drawn from immuneACCESS, this table holds only the in-frame rearrangements with V and J called that TCRdb kept. Clones are partly lost; checked studies trace under half to an unresolved V gene and leave the rest unexplained. The V and J calls and clone size were taken over from that table, and D and trimming were inferred from the DNA. For this sample there are hundreds of thousands of clones; around 87% appear just once. Jointly, the top ten make up 2% to 3% of the sample.

The receptor's source is a young woman who had recovered from COVID-19. Sample: PBMCs or T cells enriched from blood (not recorded which). The V gene is TRBV16 and the J gene is TRBJ1-5; no confident D gene assignment can be made. In nucleotides, the sequence is TGTGCCAGCGGTCTGGACTCTCAGCCCCAGCATTTT. Its protein is CASGLDSQPQHF.